This T cell receptor (beta chain) was recovered during a study of radiotherapy plus CTLA-4 blockade in lung cancer. Germline CDR1 is SGHNT and CDR2 is YENEEA. The CDR3 spans 14 residues. Trimming shortened V by 1 base and J by 0 bases, and 6 bases separated the two germline ends. The table came from immunoSEQ multiplex PCR; TCRdb's copy has only in-frame clones and leaves some out. Of about 98,000 clones listed, 88% are singletons. The TCR sequence derives from a human donor with non-small cell lung cancer that progressed on radiotherapy plus ipilimumab. The sample was peripheral blood, taken from a patient treated with radiotherapy plus ipilimumab. The chain combines TRBV11-3 with TRBJ1-1; D uncertain. Written as DNA, the CDR3 is TGTGCCAGCAGCTTAGTGAGTATGAACACTGAAGCTTTCTTT. It specifies CASSLVSMNTEAFF.